These 11 T cell receptor beta chains came from one sample sequenced in a study of Ad26.COV2.S vaccination and SARS-CoV-2 variants. This sample's treatment: around 19 received Ad26.COV2.S at low or high dose, single or two shots; about 5 received placebo; per-sample allocation not given. Samples came from day 63 after the first vaccine or placebo injection. Here immunoSEQ multiplex PCR was the method, and the copy in TCRdb shows in-frame clones only, minus some. The data show fewer than 500,000 clones, with around 90% seen just once and approximately 12% held by the top ten. Material: peripheral blood, obtained in a trial of Ad26.COV2.S vaccine versus placebo. The origin of the receptors is a person aged 18-60 years who received the Ad26.COV2.S COVID-19 vaccine or a placebo.

V gene TRBV27 combines with J gene TRBJ2-5, with 7 bases lining up with TRBD2. The J segment lost 5 bases and the V segment lost 6 bases, leaving 9 bases of the junction unmatched. This CDR3 is built from 14 residues. Germline loops: CDR1 MNHEY, CDR2 SMNVEV (reference sequence). The CDR3 sequence is CASRGLSNGETQYF. The CDR3 DNA reads as TGTGCCAGCAGGGGACTATCTAACGGGGAGACCCAGTACTTC.

J is TRBJ1-2 and V is TRBV30; TRBD1 is a possible D gene (6 bases). This CDR3 is built from 13 residues. The germline V and J ends were trimmed by 4 bases and 6 bases, with 15 bases remaining between them. The germline CDR1 and CDR2 sequences are GTSNPN and SVGIG (reference sequence). CDR3 coding DNA: TGTGCCTGGACCGGGGGGGGCTTCCATGGCTACACCTTC. Translated: CAWTGGGFHGYTF.

This chain links TRBV18 with TRBJ2-5; TRBD2 matches 9 bases. The CDR3 contains 16 residues. Germline CDR1 KGHSH, CDR2 LQKENI. V was clipped by 3 bases and J by 5 bases; unmatched bases: 10. CDR3 nucleotide sequence: TGTGCCAGCTCACCGGGACTAGCCCGTAGTTTGGAGACCCAGTACTTC. Translating gives CASSPGLARSLETQYF.

This clone has just one count. The V call is TRBV7-9, the J call TRBJ1-3; no clear D. Looked up from germline, CDR1 is SEHNR and CDR2 is FQNEAQ (reference sequence). The CDR3 spans 13 residues. The V gene lost 7 bases and the J gene lost 8 bases, with 15 bases spanning the gap. The CDR3 DNA reads as TGTGCCAGCACTCTACCCTCGGAGGACACCATATATTTT. Its translation: CASTLPSEDTIYF.

The chain carries TRBV7-9 and TRBJ2-3; D is ambiguous. The ends were cut back, 5 bases at V and 1 base at J, with 16 bases in the middle. CDR1 is SEHNR, CDR2 FQNEAQ, per germline (reference sequence). CDR3 length: 16 residues. As DNA, the CDR3 is TGTGCCAGCAGCCATGACCGGTCCTCCGGCACAGATACGCAGTATTTT. It codes for CASSHDRSSGTDTQYF.

The chain links TRBV7-9 to TRBJ2-7, with D maybe TRBD1 (5 bases). CDR3 length equals 13 residues. The ends were cut back, 5 bases at V and 0 bases at J, with 8 bases in the middle. The germline gives CDR1 SEHNR, CDR2 FQNEAQ (reference sequence). CDR3 sequence (DNA): TGTGCCAGCAGCGTTGACAGCTCCTACGAGCAGTACTTC. It is translated as CASSVDSSYEQYF.

This clone was observed once. This rearrangement joins TRBV24-1 to TRBJ2-1, with 11 bases identical to TRBD1. Germline V gives CDR1 KGHDR, CDR2 SFDVKD. The CDR3 is made up of 15 amino acids. V lost 6 bases to trimming and J lost 4 bases; unmatched junction nucleotides: 4. The CDR3 DNA is TGTGCCACCAGTCCGGGACAGGGGGGGTACAATGAGCAGTTCTTC. Translation: CATSPGQGGYNEQFF.

The chain uses TRBV6-5 and TRBJ2-7; weak D call: TRBD2 (6 bases). The CDR3 is 12 residues long. Between the trimmed V and J ends, which lost 2 bases and 7 bases, there was a span of 9 bases. The germline V gene has CDR1 MNHEY and CDR2 SVGAGI. CDR3 amino acids: CASSYGGVEQYF. The CDR3 DNA follows: TGTGCCAGCAGTTACGGAGGGGTAGAGCAGTACTTC.

V and J are TRBV6-1 and TRBJ2-5, with a possible D match to TRBD2 (6 bases). Trimming removed 0 bases from V and 5 bases from J, with 13 bases in between. Germline CDR1 is MNHNS and CDR2 is SASEGT. The CDR3 is 15 amino acids. CDR3 amino acids: CASSEAPSGRETQYF. In nucleotides, the CDR3 is TGTGCCAGCAGTGAAGCCCCCTCAGGGAGGGAGACCCAGTACTTC.

V gene TRBV30 combines with J gene TRBJ2-3; no reliable D call. V was shortened by 6 bases and J by 6 bases, with 16 bases between the two germline ends. CDR3 length equals 13 residues. Germline CDR1 is GTSNPN and CDR2 is SVGIG (reference sequence). Here the CDR3 reads CACSGLSADTQYF. The CDR3 DNA reads TGTGCCTGTTCGGGCCTAAGTGCGGATACGCAGTATTTT.

In this sample, this clone turned up a few times. The chain recombines TRBV12-3 or TRBV12-4 with TRBJ1-5; no clear D. This CDR3 has 13 amino acids. V was trimmed by 6 bases and J by 6 bases, leaving 12 bases between them. The chain's CDR3 is CASSSDTFQPQHF. The CDR3 coding sequence is TGTGCCAGCAGCTCCGACACTTTTCAGCCCCAGCATTTT.